These T cell receptor beta chains were read from a single sample in a study of blood T cell repertoires in COVID-19. Sequencing was performed with immunoSEQ multiplex PCR; in TCRdb, only in-frame clones are kept and a portion is missing. Of about 98,000 clones listed, 84% are singletons. Sequencing was carried out using peripheral blood. These receptor sequences come from a middle-aged man with active or convalescent COVID-19. Both conserved end residues are part of each CDR3.

v_gene | CDR3aa
TRBV7-9 | CASSGLAGGADTQYF
TRBV7-6 | CASSSLSGGNTEAFF
TRBV27 | CASSLSPLLASPGANVLTF
TRBV15 | CATSRDGRGSNQPQHF
TRBV27 | CASSFGDRFEKLFF
TRBV27 | CASSFPLQGETNEKLFF
TRBV3-1/TRBV3-2 | CASSQEAGGGQQYF
TRBV15 | CATSGWSNRGNQPQHF
TRBV19 | CASSIGPGLNYEQYF
TRBV29-1 | CSVHRGQNTEAFF
TRBV27 | CASSYTGTGQGYTF
TRBV12-3/TRBV12-4 | CASSLGGKTEAFF
TRBV18 | CASSPDRDRNTIYF
TRBV27 | CASSPRMGGTEAFF
TRBV30 | CAWSGTARDEQYF
TRBV7-2 | CASSLVGTGGKNTEAFF
TRBV4-2 | CASSQDPSGNTIYF
TRBV5-6 | CASSFNREAFF
TRBV6-4 | CASSARVYGNTGELFF
TRBV7-6 | CASSLEAGDPQHF
TRBV7-6 | CASSSRERGVYEQYF
TRBV7-3 | CASSLAPGRAEAFF
TRBV27 | CASSLSGTPNEKLFF
TRBV5-4 | CASSFGTGGRETQYF
TRBV5-1 | CASSRQGDFNGELFF
TRBV5-1 | CASSSGDSRYEQYF
TRBV9 | CASSAQPDRGTEAFF
TRBV18 | CASSPPGGGEYNEQFF
TRBV6-5 | CASSSRASEGDEQFF
TRBV6-4 | CASSDTSRGTEAFF
TRBV5-1 | CASSLGLYDSGANVLTF
TRBV14 | CASSQDLTSTYGYTF
TRBV3-1/TRBV3-2 | CASSQVGAGQPQHF
TRBV25-1 | CASSKTGAGANVLTF
TRBV11-3 | CASSSRVYEQYF
TRBV6-5 | CASRDRSEAFF
TRBV6-2/TRBV6-3 | CASSYFRDREETQYF
TRBV5-1 | CASRATGGAGTGELFF